This T cell receptor beta chain was profiled in a study of human T cells and chemical hapten exposure. Across the study: Sensitization employed 2% DPC on approximately 2 cm by approximately 2 cm of upper inner arm skin. Notes on the study in general: TCRs exceeding a frequency of 1 in 1000 stayed unchanged under DPC sensitization. Positively correlated with patch test score were the counts of PT1 expanded TCRs.

The time point is: patch test 2, 6 weeks after DPC sensitization. Treatment described: therapeutic diphenylcyclopropenone sensitization with weekly scalp DPC. A note on this clonotype: Its cognate antigen is unknown.

It was the library that attached unique molecular identifiers to individual cDNA molecules. TCRdb re-called the RACE reads with MiXCR, one entry per CDR3 protein. The sample shows about 400,000 distinct CDR3 sequences, about 6% of them seen only once. The material sequenced was whole blood, taken in connection with sensitization to the hapten diphenylcyclopropenone (DPC). The TCR was taken from a young woman with alopecia areata. Some clones in this sample may be carry-over from other donors' samples.

For the CDR3, the DNA is TGCGCCAGCAGCCTGCAGGGACAGGGGGCGGGAGAGACCCAGTACTTC. The encoded protein is CASSLQGQGAGETQYF. The V gene is TRBV5-1, the J gene TRBJ2-5, with 12 nucleotides matching TRBD1. V shed 4 bases and J 4 bases; nucleotides not matched to a gene: 8. The CDR3 runs to 16 residues. Per germline, CDR1 SGHRS and CDR2 YFSETQ.